This record covers a single T cell receptor (beta chain). Its antigen is as yet unknown. Combined were second doses at about 4 or about 12 weeks. These data come from a study of T cell responses to AZD1222 COVID-19 vaccine. The germline V and J ends were trimmed by 1 base and 2 bases, with 8 bases remaining between them. Germline V gene data show CDR1 as MNHEY and CDR2 as SMNVEV (reference sequence). This CDR3 contains 14 residues. General study points: Repertoires were collected only later (after the peak T cell response had occurred). The donor cohort was predominantly white British with a female majority, and clonal diversity may have been underestimated.

Assay used: immunoSEQ multiplex PCR; TCRdb lists only in-frame clones, some missing. The profile shows roughly 120,000 clones, around 88% of them singletons. The receptor was isolated from an adult who received the AZD1222 COVID-19 vaccine. This chain uses TRBV27 with TRBJ1-2, with D tentatively TRBD1 (5 bases). The input for sequencing was peripheral blood, taken 28 days after the second AZD1222 dose. The CDR3, as DNA: TGTGCCAGCAGTTTATTTGGGGACAACTATGGCTACACCTTC. It specifies CASSLFGDNYGYTF.